The subject of this entry is one TCR beta chain. Clones were read by immunoSEQ multiplex PCR, and TCRdb kept only the in-frame ones, dropping some. Of 25,000 to 35,000 clones in the sample, under 95% were seen once. This specimen comes from a study of blood T cell repertoires in COVID-19. Trimming shortened V by 1 base and J by 8 bases, and 15 bases separated the two germline ends. Germline loops: CDR1 SGDLS, CDR2 YYNGEE. The CDR3 runs to 14 residues. The receptor comes from a man aged 45-65 years with active COVID-19. Sequenced sample: peripheral blood. The chain links TRBV9 to TRBJ1-1; maybe TRBD1 (6 bases). The CDR3 DNA is TGTGCCAGCAGCGTACCGACAGGTTCAGGGGAAGCTTTCTTT. It is translated as CASSVPTGSGEAFF.